This TCR beta chain was identified in a study of T cell repertoires in cytomegalovirus infection. For the study at large: CMV epitopes that were recently identified and HLA-C-restricted were used alongside well-studied HLA-B-restricted ones. Indications came from public TCR beta signatures; they pointed to CMV infection and to a matching HLA type.

General study points: Frequencies of public TCR beta families were cumulated, and this identified carriers of CMV plus the relevant HLA. The response measured ex vivo was dominated by TCR beta clonotypes (HLA-C-restricted and CMV-specific).

TCRdb recomputed calls from the reads with MiXCR, one row per CDR3 protein. In the table there are approximately 120,000 distinct CDR3 sequences, about 31% of which are singletons. The CDR3 loop spans 14 amino acids. V shed 8 bases and J shed 6 bases, with 19 bases lying between them. Germline V gene data show CDR1 as ENHRY and CDR2 as SYGVKD. There are a few counts of this clonotype. Its antigen remains unknown. Sequencing used CD8+ T cells from cultured PBMCs, obtained from culture after CMV antigen stimulation. The chain carries TRBV10-3 and TRBJ1-1; D is uncertain. This TCR derives from a human donor in good health (CMV status not recorded). Some clones in this sample may be carry-over from other donors' samples. This chain's CDR3 is CAIGEAGGLAEAFF. CDR3 bases: TGTGCCATCGGCGAAGCTGGCGGACTGGCTGAAGCTTTCTTT.